The source of this T cell receptor beta chain is a study of shared clonotypes between healthy human individuals. Adult donors, all healthy and HIV-negative, had no recent acute infections or vaccinations. CDR1 is MRHNA, CDR2 SNTAGT, per germline. The junction had 3 bases not matched to a gene; V was cut back by 2 bases and J by 4 bases. The CDR3 extends over 15 amino acids. Profiled with immunoSEQ multiplex PCR; TCRdb holds only in-frame clones, not every one. The repertoire consists of approximately 1,500,000 clones, with 95% to 99% occurring once and the leading ten covering roughly 0.42%. The receptor was derived from a man in his thirties or forties in good health. The chain links TRBV6-4 to TRBJ2-2; 8 bases align to TRBD2. Input material: naive CD4+ T cells sorted from blood. Subset here: CD45RA+ positively selected. DNA for the CDR3: TGTGCCAGCAGTGACGTAGCGGGACGCACCGGGGAGCTGTTTTTT. Its translation: CASSDVAGRTGELFF.